These 20 T cell receptor beta chains came from one sample sequenced in a study of T cell responses to AZD1222 COVID-19 vaccine. Measured with immunoSEQ multiplex PCR; TCRdb has only the in-frame clones, and not every one. The sample holds about 110,000 clones; about nine tenths are singletons and the top ten take roughly 3%. The sequences come from peripheral blood, collected on day 0 of MenACWY control vaccination. The origin of the receptors is an adult in good health.

V is TRBV30 and J is TRBJ1-3, with D possibly matching TRBD1 (5 bases). Germline loops: CDR1 GTSNPN, CDR2 SVGIG (reference sequence). The CDR3 consists of 13 residues. Trimming stripped 4 bases from V and 0 bases from J, with 7 bases between. The CDR3 region has the DNA TGTGCCTGGAACAGGCTCTCTGGAAACACCATATATTTT. Translating gives CAWNRLSGNTIYF.

This sequence joins TRBV5-6 and TRBJ1-2; possible D gene TRBD1, 5 bases. Germline lookup yields CDR1 SGHDT and CDR2 YYEEEE. Trimming took off 0 bases at V and 2 bases at J, with 11 bases between the two ends. There are 15 residues in the CDR3. For the CDR3, the DNA is TGTGCCAGCAGCTTGGGTTTGGCAGGGAACTATGGCTACACCTTC. Protein sequence: CASSLGLAGNYGYTF.

The rearrangement joins TRBV7-3 to TRBJ2-2; TRBD1 aligns across 8 bases. Trimming at V came to 5 bases and at J to 6 bases, leaving 11 bases not matched to a gene. Germline V gene sequence: CDR1 SGHTA, CDR2 FQGTGA. The CDR3 has 16 amino acids. Written as DNA, the CDR3 is TGTGCCAGCAGCCCGACAGGGGTCTCGGGAGCCGGGGAGCTGTTTTTT. It yields the protein CASSPTGVSGAGELFF.

The V gene is TRBV19, the J gene TRBJ1-2, with D possibly matching TRBD1 (5 bases). This CDR3 is built from 15 residues. The germline V gene encodes CDR1 LNHDA and CDR2 SQIVND (reference sequence). V was clipped by 3 bases and J by 3 bases, with 14 bases between them. CDR3 nucleotide sequence: TGTGCCAGTAGTATCATGCTGGGGGGGTACTATGGCTACACCTTC. Protein: CASSIMLGGYYGYTF.

This clone was found a few times. The chain is built from TRBV28 and TRBJ1-6, with TRBD1 matching over 9 bases. This CDR3 comprises 17 residues. Germline CDR1 and CDR2: MDHEN and SYDVKM. V was clipped by 4 bases and J by 4 bases; unmatched bases: 8. The CDR3 sequence is CASSSYPGTGYNSPLHF. The CDR3 DNA sequence: TGTGCCAGCAGTTCTTACCCCGGGACAGGGTATAATTCACCCCTCCACTTT.

V usage is TRBV3-1 (or the pseudogene TRBV3-2) and J usage is TRBJ2-7; TRBD1 is a possible D gene (5 bases). V was cut by 8 bases and J by 6 bases, with 20 bases left in between. CDR3 length equals 14 residues. The germline V gene encodes CDR1 LGHDT and CDR2 YNNKEL (reference sequence). The CDR3 is CASGHRGRQPEQYF. The CDR3 bases are TGTGCCAGCGGACATAGGGGTCGGCAGCCCGAGCAGTACTTC.

This clone has a single count. V usage is TRBV9 and J usage is TRBJ1-2; 10 nucleotides align to TRBD1. Germline trimming cut 7 bases from V and 5 bases from J; bases unmatched to any gene: 5. This CDR3 has 13 amino acids. CDR1 SGDLS and CDR2 YYNGEE come from the germline V gene. CDR3 in DNA: TGTGCCAGCGGGACAGGGGCTGGGTATGGCTACACCTTC. Translating gives CASGTGAGYGYTF.

The chain employs TRBV9 and TRBJ1-1; no definite D call. The germline CDR1 and CDR2 sequences are SGDLS and YYNGEE. CDR3 length equals 15 residues. The germline V and J ends were trimmed by 0 bases and 7 bases, with 16 bases remaining between them. The CDR3 here is CASSVGLGMTSEAFF. CDR3 bases: TGTGCCAGCAGCGTAGGTCTAGGGATGACCAGTGAAGCTTTCTTT. Full variable domain (remainder filled in from reference TRBV9 and TRBJ1-1): DSGVTQTPKHLITATGQRVTLRCSPRSGDLSVYWYQQSLDQGLQFLIQYYNGEERAKGNILERFSAQQFPDLHSELNLSSLELGDSALYFCASSVGLGMTSEAFFGQGTRLTVV.

The chain employs TRBV28 and TRBJ1-1, with 9 nucleotides matching TRBD1. The CDR3 totals 16 residues. Germline assignment: CDR1 MDHEN and CDR2 SYDVKM. Trimming cost V 6 bases and J 7 bases; bases outside gene matches: 15. The CDR3, as DNA: TGTGCCAGCAGCGAAGGGACAGGGAAAGGTCGGAGTGAAGCTTTCTTT. As protein: CASSEGTGKGRSEAFF. The whole variable domain, remainder taken from reference TRBV28 and TRBJ1-1, is DVKVTQSSRYLVKRTGEKVFLECVQDMDHENMFWYRQDPGLGLRLIYFSYDVKMKEKGDIPEGYSVSREKKERFSLILESASTNQTSMYLCASSEGTGKGRSEAFFGQGTRLTVV.

The chain combines TRBV5-1 with TRBJ1-1; TRBD1 might be the D (6 bases). From germline, CDR1 is SGHRS and CDR2 YFSETQ. V was cut by 4 bases and J by 1 base, with 17 bases left in between. The CDR3 length is 16 residues. In DNA, the CDR3 is TGCGCCAGCAGCGTCGGAAGGGGGTACGGGAACACTGAAGCTTTCTTT. It yields the protein CASSVGRGYGNTEAFF.

This chain joins TRBV2 and TRBJ1-6; D is ambiguous. The CDR3 spans 13 residues. CDR1 is SNHLY, CDR2 FYNNEI, per germline. V was shortened by 4 bases and J by 7 bases, with 8 bases between the two germline ends. CDR3 bases: TGTGCCAGCAGTGCCCCTGGGAATTCACCCCTCCACTTT. Translated: CASSAPGNSPLHF.

V is TRBV5-1 and J is TRBJ1-2; 9 nucleotides agree with TRBD1. Germline-derived CDR1 and CDR2 are SGHRS and YFSETQ. After removal of 4 bases from V and 6 bases from J, the junction contained 13 bases not matched to a gene. The CDR3 runs 16 residues. The CDR3 DNA sequence: TGCGCCAGCAGCCCGGGACAGGGAAGAGGTATCAATGGCTACACCTTC. Protein product: CASSPGQGRGINGYTF.

The chain links TRBV5-1 to TRBJ2-3, with 8 bases that match TRBD2. CDR1 is SGHRS and CDR2 is YFSETQ in the germline V gene. The CDR3 totals 16 residues. Unmatched junction bases numbered 7, after V lost 2 bases and J lost 2 bases. CDR3 in DNA: TGCGCCAGCAGCTTTTTTGGGCGGGGGGACACAGATACGCAGTATTTT. Translation: CASSFFGRGDTDTQYF.

The chain employs TRBV2 and TRBJ1-6, with D perhaps matching TRBD1 (5 bases). Germline lookup yields CDR1 SNHLY and CDR2 FYNNEI. Trimming left V 2 bases short and J 10 bases short, with 12 bases between. The CDR3 is 14 amino acids. The chain's CDR3 is CASSENSGGSPLHF. CDR3 bases: TGTGCCAGCAGTGAAAACTCGGGGGGATCACCCCTCCACTTT.

This chain links TRBV28 with TRBJ2-7; D gene unclear. Trimming took 9 bases from V and 0 from J, leaving 12 bases between them. The CDR3 is 13 amino acids. CDR1 is MDHEN and CDR2 is SYDVKM in the germline V gene. For the CDR3, the DNA is TGTGCCAGTTCGGTGATGATCTCCTACGAGCAGTACTTC. Translation gives CASSVMISYEQYF.

CDR3 bases: TGTGCCAGCGGACAGGGAAACTATGGCTACACCTTC. Translation: CASGQGNYGYTF. V is TRBV19 and J is TRBJ1-2; 8 bases fit TRBD1. Germline V gene lookup returns CDR1 LNHDA and CDR2 SQIVND (reference sequence). The CDR3 extends over 12 amino acids. The ends lost 9 bases at V and 2 bases at J; junction bases unmatched: 2. Complete variable domain (other parts from reference TRBV19 and TRBJ1-2): DGGITQSPKYLFRKEGQNVTLSCEQNLNHDAMYWYRQDPGQGLRLIYYSQIVNDFQKGDIAEGYSVSREKKESFPLTVTSAQKNPTAFYLCASGQGNYGYTFGSGTRLTVV.

Points on this clone: The same CDR3 is also encoded by other DNA sequences in this sample. CDR3 nucleotide sequence: TGTGCCAGCTCTCTCGGACAGGGTGGCCAGCCCCAGCATTTT. Its translation is CASSLGQGGQPQHF. The V gene is TRBV7-9, the J gene TRBJ1-5; 8 bases agree with TRBD1. Looked up from germline, CDR1 is SEHNR and CDR2 is FQNEAQ (reference sequence). With V trimmed by 8 bases and J by 7 bases, 10 bases remained unmatched. The CDR3 has 14 residues.

J is TRBJ2-1 and V is TRBV6-5; D not certain. The V and J ends lost 2 bases and 7 bases respectively, with 9 bases between them. This CDR3 is 13 amino acids long. Germline V lookup: CDR1 MNHEY, CDR2 SVGAGI. This chain's CDR3 is CASSYQTRNEQFF. CDR3 DNA sequence: TGTGCCAGCAGTTACCAAACCAGGAATGAGCAGTTCTTC.

CDR3 coding DNA: TGTGCCAGCAGCCCTACCCGGGAGAACTATGGCTACACCTTC. It codes for CASSPTRENYGYTF. The chain carries TRBV7-2 and TRBJ1-2; D call uncertain. Trimming removed 5 bases at V and 2 bases at J, with 12 bases between. CDR3 length: 14 amino acids. Germline V lookup: CDR1 SGHTA, CDR2 FQGNSA.

The chain joins TRBV15 to TRBJ1-2; 12 bases map to TRBD1. The CDR3 has 15 residues. Germline trimming cut 2 bases from V and 7 bases from J; bases unmatched to any gene: 5. Germline-derived CDR1 and CDR2 are LNHNV and YYDKDF (reference sequence). In DNA form, the CDR3 reads TGTGCCACCAGCAGACCGGGACAGGGGGCCTTTGGCTACACCTTC. It translates to CATSRPGQGAFGYTF.